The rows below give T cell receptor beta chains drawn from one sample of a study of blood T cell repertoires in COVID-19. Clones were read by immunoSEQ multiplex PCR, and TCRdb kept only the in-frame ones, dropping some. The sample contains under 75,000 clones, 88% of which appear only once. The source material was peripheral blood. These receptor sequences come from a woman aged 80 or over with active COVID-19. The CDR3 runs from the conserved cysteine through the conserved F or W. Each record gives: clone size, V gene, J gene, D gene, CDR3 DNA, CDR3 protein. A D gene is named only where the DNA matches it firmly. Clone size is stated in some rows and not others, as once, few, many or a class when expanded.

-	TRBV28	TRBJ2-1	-	TGTGCCAGCGGGGTCTTGCAGGGGAATTACAATGAGCAGTTCTTC	CASGVLQGNYNEQFF
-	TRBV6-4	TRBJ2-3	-	TGTGCCAGCAGTGACTCATACGGAGGGGAGACAGATACGCAGTATTTT	CASSDSYGGETDTQYF
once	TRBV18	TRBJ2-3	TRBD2	TGTGCCAGCTCACCCGGGCTAGCGGGGGGCACAGATACGCAGTATTTT	CASSPGLAGGTDTQYF
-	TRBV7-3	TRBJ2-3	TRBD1	TGTGCCAGCAGCTCCGGACAGGCCTACACAGATACGCAGTATTTT	CASSSGQAYTDTQYF
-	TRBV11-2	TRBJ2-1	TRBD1	TGTGCCAGCATCAACTGGACAGGGTCCAATGAGCAGTTCTTC	CASINWTGSNEQFF
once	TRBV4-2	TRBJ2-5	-	TGTGCCAGCAGCCAAGAAATAGCCCGGCCCCAGTACTTC	CASSQEIARPQYF
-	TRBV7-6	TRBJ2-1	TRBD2	TGTGCCAGCAGCTTAGGGGGCGGGGGGGCCAACAATGAGCAGTTCTTC	CASSLGGGGANNEQFF
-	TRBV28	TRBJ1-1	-	TGTGCCAGCAGTCAGGACAAGTTAATGAACACTGAAGCTTTCTTT	CASSQDKLMNTEAFF
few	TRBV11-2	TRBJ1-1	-	TGTGCCAGCAGCTTAGATGGGGGGGGGACTGAAGCTTTCTTT	CASSLDGGGTEAFF
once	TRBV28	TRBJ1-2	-	TGTGCCAGCAGTTTAGGATTGGGCGTGGGGGGCTATGGCTACACCTTC	CASSLGLGVGGYGYTF
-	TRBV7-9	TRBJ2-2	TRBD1	TGTGCCACCCGGAGGGGACAGGGGGCCGGGGAGCTGTTTTTT	CATRRGQGAGELFF
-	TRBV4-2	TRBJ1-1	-	TGTGCCAGCAGCCGTCCGGACACTGAAGCTTTCTTT	CASSRPDTEAFF
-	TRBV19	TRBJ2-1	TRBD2	TGTGCCAGTAGTCCGACTAGCCATAATGAGCAGTTCTTC	CASSPTSHNEQFF
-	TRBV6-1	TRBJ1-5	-	TGTGCCAGCAGTGAGAATCTCCAGGGTGTACAGCCCCAGCATTTT	CASSENLQGVQPQHF
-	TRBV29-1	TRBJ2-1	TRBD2	TGCAGCGTTGAAGGACTAGCGGGAATAAGCTCCTACAATGAGCAGTTCTTC	CSVEGLAGISSYNEQFF
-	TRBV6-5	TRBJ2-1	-	TGTGCCAGCATCGCTGGGGGGGGGCTCTACAATGAGCAGTTCTTC	CASIAGGGLYNEQFF
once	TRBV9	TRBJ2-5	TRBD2	TGTGCCAGCAGCGCCTCCCGGGGGGGTTGGGAGACCCAGTACTTC	CASSASRGGWETQYF
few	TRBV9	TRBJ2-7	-	TGTGCCAGCAGCGCGGGGGTCGGAGGGGAAGGCTACGAGCAGTACTTC	CASSAGVGGEGYEQYF
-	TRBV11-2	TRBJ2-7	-	TGTGCCAGCAGCCCGCATCGGGGGAATCTACCTTTCAGCTCCTACGAGCAGTACTTC	CASSPHRGNLPFSSYEQYF
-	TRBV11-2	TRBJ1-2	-	TGTGCCAGCAGCTTATGGGGCCTTGATGGCTACACCTTC	CASSLWGLDGYTF
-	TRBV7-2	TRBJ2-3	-	TGTGCCAGCAGGCCATCGGGGGGCACAGATACGCAGTATTTT	CASRPSGGTDTQYF
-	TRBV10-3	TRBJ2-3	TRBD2	TGTGCCATCGGTAACCTAGCGGCTACCTTTACGCAGTATTTT	CAIGNLAATFTQYF
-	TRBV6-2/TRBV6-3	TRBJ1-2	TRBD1	TGTGCCAGCAGCCAACAGGGGGCCTTTGGCTACACCTTC	CASSQQGAFGYTF
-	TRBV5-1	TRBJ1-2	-	TGCGCCAGCAGTGACAACGGGGAATATGGCTACACCTTC	CASSDNGEYGYTF
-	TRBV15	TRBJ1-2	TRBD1	TGTGCCACCAGCAAAGCAGGGGGAGGAGGCTACACCTTC	CATSKAGGGGYTF
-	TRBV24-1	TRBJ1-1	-	TGTGCCACCAGTGATTCGCGACAGCTGAACACTGAAGCTTTCTTT	CATSDSRQLNTEAFF
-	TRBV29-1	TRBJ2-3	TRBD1	TGCAGCGTCACAGGGGGTACAGATACGCAGTATTTT	CSVTGGTDTQYF
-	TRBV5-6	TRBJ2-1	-	TGTGCCAGCAGCTTGCAGGCGTTTGGTTGGTTCTTC	CASSLQAFGWFF
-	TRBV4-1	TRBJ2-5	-	TGCGCCAGCAGCCAAGATCCAGGGGGGCAGGAGACCCAGTACTTC	CASSQDPGGQETQYF
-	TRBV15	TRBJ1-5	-	TGTGCCACCAGCAGAGGCGGGACTTACGTCAAAGCGCAGCCCCAGCATTTT	CATSRGGTYVKAQPQHF
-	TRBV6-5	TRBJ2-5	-	TGTGCCAGCAGTTACTCGGCGGGGGCCGGGGAAGAGACCCAGTACTTC	CASSYSAGAGEETQYF
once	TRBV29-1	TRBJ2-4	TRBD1	TGCAGCGTCGGTAAGGCGACAGGGGGAGAAAACATTCAGTACTTC	CSVGKATGGENIQYF
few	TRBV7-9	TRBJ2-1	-	TGTGCCAGCAGCTTAGGCCTAACTAGTATTGAGCAGTTCTTC	CASSLGLTSIEQFF
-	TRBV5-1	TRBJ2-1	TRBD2	TGCGCCAGCAGCTTTCTAGCGGGGGTCTCCTACAATGAGCAGTTCTTC	CASSFLAGVSYNEQFF
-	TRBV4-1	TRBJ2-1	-	TGCGCCAGCAGCCAAGGGGGGGGCAGGGAGCAGTTCTTC	CASSQGGGREQFF
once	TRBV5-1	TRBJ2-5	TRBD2	TGCGCCAGCAGCGCGGGGGGGGAGACCCAGTACTTC	CASSAGGETQYF
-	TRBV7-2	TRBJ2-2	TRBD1	TGTGCCAGCAGCTCGACAGGGTTTCGAGGGGAGCTGTTTTTT	CASSSTGFRGELFF
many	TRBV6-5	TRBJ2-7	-	TGTGCCAGCTGTCTCCCCTCCGTCTCCTACGAGCAGTACTTC	CASCLPSVSYEQYF
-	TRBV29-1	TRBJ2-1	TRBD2	TGCAGCGTTAGAAAGCGGGGGGCCTACAATGAGCAGTTCTTC	CSVRKRGAYNEQFF
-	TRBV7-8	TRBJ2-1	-	TGTGCCAGCAGCTTAGTGAAGCAGAGGCCTGAGCAGTTCTTC	CASSLVKQRPEQFF
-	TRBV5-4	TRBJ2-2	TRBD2	TGTGCCAGCAGCCCCCTACTAGCGGACGGGGAGCTGTTTTTT	CASSPLLADGELFF
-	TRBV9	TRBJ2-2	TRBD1	TGTGCCAGCAGCCCATTCGGGACAGGGGTTATCGGGGAGCTGTTTTTT	CASSPFGTGVIGELFF
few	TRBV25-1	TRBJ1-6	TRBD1	TGTGCCAGCCGGAGACAGGGAACGGATTCACCCCTCCACTTT	CASRRQGTDSPLHF
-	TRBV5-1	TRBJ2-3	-	TGCGCCAGCAGCTTGGACTTCAGCACAGATACGCAGTATTTT	CASSLDFSTDTQYF
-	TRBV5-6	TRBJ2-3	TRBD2	TGTGCCAGCAGCTCGACTAGCTCCTACCCCACAGATACGCAGTATTTT	CASSSTSSYPTDTQYF